This record covers a single T cell receptor beta chain. Its matching antigen is unknown. The blood volume drawn from each donor was 2.5 ml. Skipping T cell sorting, the study isolated total RNA directly from whole blood. These data belong to a study of monozygotic twins with inflammatory bowel disease. Study-wide findings and caveats: People with IBD had fewer clonotypes in common with others than healthy twins did, especially with disease activity.

TCRdb re-called the 5' RACE reads; every CDR3 protein appears as one record, without DNA. Recorded for this sample: fewer than 550,000 distinct CDR3 sequences. The CDR3 sequence is 16 residues long. Germline CDR1 is LNHDA and CDR2 is SQIVND (reference sequence). The clonotype originates from a human donor with ulcerative colitis or Crohn's disease, or a healthy co-twin of an affected twin (not recorded which). The chain combines TRBV19 with TRBJ1-1; TCRdb proposes TRBD1, but this gene call is untestable without DNA. The specimen sequenced was blood. This CDR3 is CASSITLAGMNTEAFF.